This TCR beta chain was sequenced in a study of T cells in Graves' hyperthyroidism and ophthalmopathy. Background on the study: Peripheral blood was acquired at first diagnosis, ahead of any therapy whatsoever.

For the diagnoses, clinical symptoms, serum thyroxine and TRAb, thyroid ultrasound and orbital computed tomography were used. Regions amplified from RNA transcripts were the TCR beta CDR3 regions. In the first-round RT-PCR of the TCR CDR3, the HTBI primer set was used. TCRdb fed the multiplex PCR reads into MiXCR, producing one record per CDR3 protein. The sample records some 350,000 distinct CDR3 sequences, about a fifth being singletons. This clonotype showed up many times. The germline V and J ends were trimmed by 5 bases and 6 bases, with 11 bases remaining between them. The CDR3 covers 12 residues. In germline, CDR1 is SGHRS, CDR2 YFSETQ.

This receptor was taken from a woman between 18 and 29 years old with Graves' hyperthyroidism. The material sequenced was blood. The rearrangement joins TRBV5-1 to TRBJ1-1, with D tentatively TRBD1 (5 bases). The CDR3 protein is CASRDTDPEAFF. The CDR3 region has the DNA TGCGCCAGCAGGGACACCGATCCTGAAGCTTTCTTT. Combining the CDR3 with reference TRBV5-1 and TRBJ1-1 gives the whole variable domain KAGVTQTPRYLIKTRGQQVTLSCSPISGHRSVSWYQQTPGQGLQFLFEYFSETQRNKGNFPGRFSGRQFSNSRSEMNVSTLELGDSALYLCASRDTDPEAFFGQGTRLTVV.